One and the same sample provided the 2 T cell receptor beta chains below, sequenced in a study of blood T cell repertoires in COVID-19. Profiled with immunoSEQ multiplex PCR; TCRdb holds only in-frame clones, not every one. This table has 120,000 or so clones, 60% to 80% appearing once. Sequenced material: peripheral blood. Source of these receptors: a man between 60 and 70 years old with acute or convalescent COVID-19.

The sample holds a few counts of this clone. V is TRBV18 and J is TRBJ1-2; possible D gene TRBD1, 5 bases. V gave up 2 bases and J gave up 6 bases, with 7 bases separating them. Germline V gene data show CDR1 as KGHSH and CDR2 as LQKENI. The CDR3 runs to 12 residues. CDR3 in DNA: TGTGCCAGCTCACCATTGACAGATGGCTACACCTTC. It yields the protein CASSPLTDGYTF.

This chain joins TRBV21-1 and TRBJ1-5; TRBD1 reflects the table's D call only, with no check against the DNA. TRBV21-1 is designated a pseudogene. This CDR3 is 14 amino acids long. The CDR3 loop is CASSLTGGNQPQHF. As DNA, the CDR3 is TGTGCCAGCAGCTTGACAGGGGGCAATCAGCCCCAGCATTTT.